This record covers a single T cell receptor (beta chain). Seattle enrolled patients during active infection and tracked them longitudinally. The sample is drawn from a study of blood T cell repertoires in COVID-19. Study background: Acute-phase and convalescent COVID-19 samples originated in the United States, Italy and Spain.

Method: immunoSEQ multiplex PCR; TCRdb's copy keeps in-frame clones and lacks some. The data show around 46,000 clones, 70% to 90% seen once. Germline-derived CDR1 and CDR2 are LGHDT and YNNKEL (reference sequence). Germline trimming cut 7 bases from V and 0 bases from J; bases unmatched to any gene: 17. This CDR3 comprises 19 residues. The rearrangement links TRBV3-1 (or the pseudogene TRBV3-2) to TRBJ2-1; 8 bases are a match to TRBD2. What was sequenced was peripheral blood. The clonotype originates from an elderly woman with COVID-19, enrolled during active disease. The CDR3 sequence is CASTLTRAGAISSYNEQFF. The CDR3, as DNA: TGTGCCAGCACCCTCACTAGAGCGGGAGCGATTAGCTCCTACAATGAGCAGTTCTTC.